The 15 T cell receptor beta chains below come from one sample, sequenced in a study of response to subunit inactivated influenza vaccine. TCRdb ran MiXCR on the RT-PCR reads and lists one entry per CDR3 protein. The sample carries fewer than 700,000 distinct CDR3 sequences, over 10% recorded once. Sequencing was performed on PBMCs from blood, taken 40 to 50 days after vaccination. The receptor set was obtained from a man between 50 and 59 years old who received an inactivated influenza vaccine.

There are a few counts of this clonotype. The chain employs TRBV4-2 and TRBJ2-2, with 11 nucleotides matching TRBD2. CDR1 LGHNA and CDR2 YNFKEQ come from the germline V gene. With 4 bases clipped from V and 3 bases from J, the junction kept 4 bases outside the gene matches. The CDR3 has 16 residues. The CDR3 is CASSRGGLADTGELFF. CDR3 nucleotide sequence: TGTGCCAGCAGCCGCGGGGGACTAGCGGACACCGGGGAGCTGTTTTTT.

This clonotype was seen only a few times. V usage is TRBV4-2 and J usage is TRBJ2-1, with a weak D call TRBD1 (7 bases). This CDR3 contains 16 residues. Germline V CDR1 and CDR2: LGHNA, YNFKEQ. V was clipped by 0 bases and J by 2 bases, with 11 bases between them. The CDR3 spells CASSQDRGVPYNEQFF. Here the CDR3 DNA reads TGTGCCAGCAGCCAAGACAGGGGGGTACCCTACAATGAGCAGTTCTTC.

The V call is TRBV6-1, the J call TRBJ1-6; tentatively, D is TRBD1 (5 bases). Trimming removed 3 bases at V and 7 bases at J, with 10 bases between. The CDR3 totals 14 residues. Looked up from germline, CDR1 is MNHNS and CDR2 is SASEGT. Here the CDR3 reads CASSDRERNSPLHF. CDR3 in DNA: TGTGCCAGCAGTGACAGGGAACGCAATTCACCCCTCCACTTT.

With regard to this clonotype: At one of its ends the junction is not consistent with the germline gene, which may arise from a read error. V gene TRBV7-8 combines with J gene TRBJ2-3, with 7 bases aligning to TRBD2. The CDR3 is 16 amino acids. CDR1 and CDR2 from the germline V gene are SGHVS and FQNEAQ. CDR3 in amino acids: CASSSKREPSTDTRYF. CDR3 in DNA: TGTGCCAGCAGCTCTAAGCGGGAACCTAGCACAGATACGCGGTATTTT. Full variable domain (rest looked up from reference TRBV7-8 and TRBJ2-3): GAGVSQSPRYKVAKRGQDVALRCDPISGHVSLFWYQQALGQGPEFLTYFQNEAQLDKSGLPSDRFFAERPEGSVSTLKIQRTQQEDSAVYLCASSSKREPSTDTRYFGPGTRLTVL.

CDR3 coding DNA: TGTGCCAGCAGTTACAAGAGCGGACAAGAGACCCAGTACTTC. Translating it yields CASSYKSGQETQYF. This chain joins TRBV6-2 or TRBV6-3 and TRBJ2-5; possibly TRBD2 for D (5 bases). CDR1 MNHEY and CDR2 SVGEGT come from the germline V gene. Trimming shortened V by 2 bases and J by 2 bases, and 9 bases separated the two germline ends. The CDR3 sequence is 14 residues long.

This clonotype has ten or more counts. The chain carries TRBV11-1 and TRBJ2-6; 13 bases line up with TRBD2. CDR3 length: 21 amino acids. Trimming removed 4 bases from V and 0 bases from J; junction bases left unmatched: 12. Germline V gene lookup returns CDR1 SGHAT and CDR2 FQDESV (reference sequence). The CDR3 sequence: CASSSGLAGSSRVSGANVLTF. The CDR3 DNA follows: TGTGCCAGCAGCTCGGGACTAGCGGGGTCCTCCCGAGTCTCTGGGGCCAACGTCCTGACTTTC.

This clonotype was seen only a few times. The chain is built from TRBV12-3 or TRBV12-4 and TRBJ2-3; TRBD2 is a possible D gene (6 bases). The CDR3 has 15 amino acids. Trimming cost V 6 bases and J 1 base, with 14 bases left between them. The CDR3 spells CASRLAPSGTDTQYF. CDR3 in DNA: TGTGCCAGCAGACTCGCGCCTAGCGGCACAGATACGCAGTATTTT.

The table lists this clonotype with a few counts. The rearrangement joins TRBV27 to TRBJ2-7; TRBD1 might be the D (6 bases). Germline CDR1 reads MNHEY; CDR2 reads SMNVEV (reference sequence). V gave up 6 bases and J gave up 0 bases, with 15 bases separating them. This CDR3 is 15 amino acids long. CDR3 loop: CASSRLGDNSYEQYF. DNA for the CDR3: TGTGCCAGCAGCCGCTTAGGGGACAACTCCTACGAGCAGTACTTC.

The table lists this clonotype with a few counts. The chain uses TRBV3-1 and TRBJ1-1; D remains ambiguous. This CDR3 contains 14 residues. Trimming removed 5 bases from V and 1 base from J, with 11 bases in between. Germline-derived CDR1 and CDR2 are LGHDT and YNNKEL (reference sequence). The CDR3 spells CASSSSDTNTEAFF. The CDR3 DNA follows: TGTGCCAGCAGCTCCTCCGACACGAACACTGAAGCTTTCTTT.

V gene TRBV12-3 or TRBV12-4 combines with J gene TRBJ2-5; 9 bases align to TRBD1. There are 14 residues in the CDR3. After removal of 3 bases from V and 5 bases from J, the junction contained 4 bases not matched to a gene. The CDR3 loop is CASSLKGTGETQYF. The CDR3 DNA reads as TGTGCCAGCAGTTTGAAGGGGACAGGGGAGACCCAGTACTTC.

This clonotype came up a few times. The chain combines TRBV7-6 with TRBJ1-1; D gene ambiguous. CDR1 is SGHVS and CDR2 is FNYEAQ in the germline V gene. The CDR3 is 14 residues long. V was pared by 2 bases and J by 5 bases, with 12 bases between. For the CDR3, the DNA is TGTGCCAGCAGCTTACTAGGGAGTGGGACTGAAGCTTTCTTT. Translated, it gives CASSLLGSGTEAFF.

This clonotype was picked up a small number of times. J is TRBJ2-1 and V is TRBV11-1, with TRBD1 matching over 9 bases. Germline V gene data show CDR1 as SGHAT and CDR2 as FQDESV (reference sequence). With V trimmed by 2 bases and J by 4 bases, 15 bases remained unmatched. The CDR3 contains 19 residues. CDR3 in amino acids: CASSLIPFLNRGPYNEQFF. In DNA form, the CDR3 reads TGTGCCAGCAGCTTAATCCCGTTCCTGAACAGGGGGCCTTACAATGAGCAGTTCTTC.

This chain links TRBV20-1 with TRBJ2-7; possible D gene TRBD1, 6 bases. The V and J ends lost 6 bases and 6 bases respectively, with 15 bases between them. The CDR3 length is 12 residues. Germline V CDR1 and CDR2: DFQATT, SNEGSKA (reference sequence). CDR3 coding DNA: TGCAGTGCAAAAACAGGGATAGGCGAGCAGTACTTC. It translates to CSAKTGIGEQYF.

Here the CDR3 reads CASSRQSQAGELFF. Written as DNA, the CDR3 is TGCGCCAGCAGCCGACAGTCTCAGGCCGGGGAGCTGTTTTTT. The rearrangement joins TRBV5-1 to TRBJ2-2, with D perhaps matching TRBD1 (5 bases). The V gene's germline CDR1 is SGHRS and CDR2 YFSETQ. V lost 4 bases, J lost 6 bases, and 13 bases lay in between. The CDR3 has 14 amino acids.

This clonotype showed up just a few times. The chain joins TRBV7-2 to TRBJ1-2; 9 nucleotides match TRBD1. This CDR3 region has 14 residues. V was pared by 5 bases and J by 4 bases, with 5 bases of the junction left unmatched. Germline values: CDR1 SGHTA, CDR2 FQGNSA. CDR3 region: CASSITGGTYGYTF. The CDR3 nucleotides are TGTGCCAGCAGCATAACAGGGGGCACCTATGGCTACACCTTC.